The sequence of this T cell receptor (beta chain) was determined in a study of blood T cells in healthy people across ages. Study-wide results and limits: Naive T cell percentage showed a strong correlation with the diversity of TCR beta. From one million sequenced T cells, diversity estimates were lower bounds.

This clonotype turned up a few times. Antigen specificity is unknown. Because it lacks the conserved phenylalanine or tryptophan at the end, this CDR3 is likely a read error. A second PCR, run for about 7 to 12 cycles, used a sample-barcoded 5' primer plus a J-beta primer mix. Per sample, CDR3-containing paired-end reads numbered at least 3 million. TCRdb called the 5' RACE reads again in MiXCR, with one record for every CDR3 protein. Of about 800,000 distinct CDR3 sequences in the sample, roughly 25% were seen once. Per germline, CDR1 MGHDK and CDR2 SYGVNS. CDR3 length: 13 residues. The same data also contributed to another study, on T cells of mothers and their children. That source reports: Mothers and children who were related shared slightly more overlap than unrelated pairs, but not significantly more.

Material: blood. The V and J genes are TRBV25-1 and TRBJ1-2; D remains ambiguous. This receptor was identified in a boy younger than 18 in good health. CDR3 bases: TGTGCCAGCAGTGCGGCAGCCTCCTATGTCTACACCCTC. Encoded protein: CASSAAASYVYTL.